What follows are 3 T cell receptor beta chains derived from one specimen sequenced in a study of blood T cell repertoires in COVID-19. TCRdb's table, derived via immunoSEQ multiplex PCR, lists solely in-frame clones and lacks some. Among 250,000 to 300,000 clones listed, approximately 91% were seen once. The specimen was PBMCs or T cells enriched from blood (not recorded which). The receptors shown here come from a woman aged 40 to 50 with acute COVID-19.

This clone was counted many times. The chain links TRBV18 to TRBJ1-2; TRBD1 agrees at 10 bases. Germline loops: CDR1 KGHSH, CDR2 LQKENI. The V and J ends lost 4 bases and 9 bases, in that order; junction bases with no gene match: 8. The CDR3 length is 14 residues. This CDR3 is CASSLSGDRGRYTF. As DNA, the CDR3 is TGTGCCAGCTCACTCTCGGGGGACAGGGGACGCTACACCTTC.

Points on this clone: The junction departs from germline at one end; a sequencing error may be responsible. The CDR3 bases are TGTGCCAGCTCGCCACCCCCAGGGACAGGGGGGTCCGGGGAGCTGTTTTTT. The encoded protein is CASSPPPGTGGSGELFF. The V and J genes are TRBV18 and TRBJ2-2; TRBD1 matches at 11 bases. Germline V gives CDR1 KGHSH, CDR2 LQKENI. The CDR3 has 17 amino acids.

The chain combines TRBV6-1 with TRBJ2-1; possibly TRBD2 for D (5 bases). The germline V gene encodes CDR1 MNHNS and CDR2 SASEGT. The V gene lost 0 bases and the J gene lost 4 bases, with 16 bases spanning the gap. The CDR3 spans 17 residues. The CDR3 spells CASSEARLASIYNEQFF. CDR3 DNA sequence: TGTGCCAGCAGTGAAGCGCGTCTAGCCTCTATTTACAATGAGCAGTTCTTC.